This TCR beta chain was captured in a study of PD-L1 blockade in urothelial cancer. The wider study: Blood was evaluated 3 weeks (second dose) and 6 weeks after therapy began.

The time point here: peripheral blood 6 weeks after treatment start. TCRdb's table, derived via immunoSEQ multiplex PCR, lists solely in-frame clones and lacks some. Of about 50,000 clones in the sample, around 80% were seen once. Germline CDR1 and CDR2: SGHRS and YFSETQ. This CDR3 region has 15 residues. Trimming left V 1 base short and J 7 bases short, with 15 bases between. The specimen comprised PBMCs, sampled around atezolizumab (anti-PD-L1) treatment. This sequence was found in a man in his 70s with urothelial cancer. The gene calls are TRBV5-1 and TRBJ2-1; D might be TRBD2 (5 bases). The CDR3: CASSLSGYRGNEQFF. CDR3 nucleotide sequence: TGCGCCAGCAGCTTGTCGGGGTATAGAGGGAATGAGCAGTTCTTC.